This T cell receptor (beta chain) was retrieved from a study of blood T cell repertoires in COVID-19. In the original workflow: It was from reference gene primer amplification that nucleated cell counts were estimated. Libraries were prepared by immunoSEQ multiplex PCR; TCRdb keeps only in-frame clonotypes and omits some of them. That table furnishes V, J and clone size, whereas the DNA furnished D and trimming. The table has around 420,000 clones, roughly 86% seen once. Germline CDR1 is LGHDT and CDR2 is YNNKEL (reference sequence). The V gene lost 1 base and the J gene lost 0 bases, with 10 bases spanning the gap. This CDR3 is 16 amino acids long.

The sample comprised PBMCs or T cells enriched from blood (not recorded which). V usage is TRBV3-1 (or the pseudogene TRBV3-2) and J usage is TRBJ2-1, with D hard to call. The receptor was derived from a middle-aged woman with acute COVID-19. The CDR3 coding sequence is TGTGCCAGCAGCCAAGCTTTAGTGAGCTCCTACAATGAGCAGTTCTTC. Translating it yields CASSQALVSSYNEQFF.